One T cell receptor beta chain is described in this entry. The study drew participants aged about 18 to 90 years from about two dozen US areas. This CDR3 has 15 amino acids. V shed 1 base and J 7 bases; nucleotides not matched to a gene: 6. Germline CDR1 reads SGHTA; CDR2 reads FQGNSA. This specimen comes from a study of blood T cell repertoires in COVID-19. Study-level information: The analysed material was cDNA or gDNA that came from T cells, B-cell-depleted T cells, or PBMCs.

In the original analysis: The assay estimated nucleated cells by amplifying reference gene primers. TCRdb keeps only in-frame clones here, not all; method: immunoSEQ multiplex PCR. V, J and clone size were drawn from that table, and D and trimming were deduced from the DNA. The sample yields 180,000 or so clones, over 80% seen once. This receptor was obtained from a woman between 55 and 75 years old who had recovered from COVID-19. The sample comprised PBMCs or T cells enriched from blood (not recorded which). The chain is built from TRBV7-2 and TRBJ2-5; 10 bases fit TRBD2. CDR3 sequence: CASSLEAGGRTTQYF. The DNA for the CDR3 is TGTGCCAGCAGCTTAGAAGCGGGAGGGCGTACGACCCAGTACTTC.